This T cell receptor beta chain is drawn from a study of shared clonotypes between healthy human individuals. A split of CD4+ cells into CD45RA+ naive and CD45RA-negative memory subsets was performed. Study results and caveats: What naive subsets generally showed was a larger estimated richness than memory subsets showed.

About this clone: What it binds is unknown.

Method: immunoSEQ multiplex PCR; TCRdb's copy keeps in-frame clones and lacks some. The sample has millions of clones; 90% to 95% are singletons. Germline trimming cut 3 bases from V and 0 bases from J; bases unmatched to any gene: 7. Germline CDR1 is SGHTA and CDR2 is FQGNSA. The CDR3 contains 17 residues. V and J are TRBV7-2 and TRBJ2-3, with 9 bases aligning to TRBD2. This receptor was obtained from a man in his late teens or twenties in good health. Some clones in this sample may be carry-over from other donors' samples. Sequenced: naive CD4+ T cells from PBMCs. Subset noted: CD45RA+ positively selected. CDR3 sequence (DNA): TGTGCCAGCAGCTTCCTAGCGGGATACTCTAGCACAGATACGCAGTATTTT. Translating gives CASSFLAGYSSTDTQYF. The variable domain in full, completed from reference TRBV7-2 and TRBJ2-3, reads GAGVSQSPSNKVTEKGKDVELRCDPISGHTALYWYRQSLGQGLEFLIYFQGNSAPDKSGLPSDRFSAERTGGSVSTLTIQRTQQEDSAVYLCASSFLAGYSSTDTQYFGPGTRLTVL.